This T cell receptor beta chain was sequenced in a study of T-cell memory formation after mild COVID-19. Notes on the study in general: The finding that pre-infection memory included some responding clones suggested that cross-reactive memory joined. Day 15 to 85 contracting clones showed balanced CD4/CD8; later expanders leaned CD4+.

Via MiXCR, TCRdb re-called the 5' RACE reads, giving one row per CDR3 protein. The sample contains thousands of distinct CDR3 sequences, around 20% of which appear only once. Trimming removed 6 bases at V and 2 bases at J, with 11 bases between. The V gene's germline CDR1 is MNHEY and CDR2 SVGAGI. There are 13 residues in the CDR3. This clonotype was observed many times. Its cognate antigen is unknown. V and J are TRBV6-5 and TRBJ2-7, with a possible D match to TRBD1 (5 bases). The sequence derives from an adult woman who had mild COVID-19 (a few samples of this study predate the infection). Cell type and time point are not known. Sequenced input: PBMCs or a T cell subset sorted from them (not recorded which). CDR3 DNA sequence: TGTGCCAGCAGCCCGGACACAACCTACGAGCAGTACTTC. Protein product: CASSPDTTYEQYF.